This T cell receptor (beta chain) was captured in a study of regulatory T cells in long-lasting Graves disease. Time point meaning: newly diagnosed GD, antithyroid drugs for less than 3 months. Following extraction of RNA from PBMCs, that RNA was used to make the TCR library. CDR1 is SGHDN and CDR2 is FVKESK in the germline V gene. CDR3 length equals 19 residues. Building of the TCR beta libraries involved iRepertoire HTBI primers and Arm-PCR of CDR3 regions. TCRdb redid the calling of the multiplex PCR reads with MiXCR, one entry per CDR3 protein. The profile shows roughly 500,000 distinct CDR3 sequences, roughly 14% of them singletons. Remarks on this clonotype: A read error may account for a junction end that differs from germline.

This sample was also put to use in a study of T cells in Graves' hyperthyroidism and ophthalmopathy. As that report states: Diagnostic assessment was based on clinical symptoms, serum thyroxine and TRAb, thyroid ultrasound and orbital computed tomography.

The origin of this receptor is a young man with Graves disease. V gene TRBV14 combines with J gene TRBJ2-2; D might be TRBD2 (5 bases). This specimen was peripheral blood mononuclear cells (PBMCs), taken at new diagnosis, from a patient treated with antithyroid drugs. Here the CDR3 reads CASSQDVLALPLYTGEPFF. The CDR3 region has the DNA TGTGCCAGCAGCCAAGACGTCCTAGCCCTTCCACTTTACACCGGGGAGCCGTTTTTT.